Listed here are 26 T cell receptor beta chains from one sample, sequenced in a study of cytomegalovirus exposure and HLA in healthy donors. 13 Jbeta primers and 60 Vbeta primers were used for the PCR. Only in-frame clones appear in the TCRdb table, and some are missing; sequencing was by immunoSEQ multiplex PCR. The sample contains about 88,000 clones, about nine tenths of which appear only once. Sequencing was done on a sample of PBMCs. These receptors all stem from a man between 18 and 29 years old in good health and CMV-seronegative.

The V and J genes are TRBV5-1 and TRBJ1-2; possibly TRBD1 for D (5 bases). Germline CDR1 reads SGHRS; CDR2 reads YFSETQ. V lost 0 bases, J lost 8 bases, and 11 bases lay in between. The CDR3 sequence is 13 residues long. The CDR3 DNA reads TGCGCCAGCAGCTTGGAGACAGTGGGGGGCTACACCTTC. This gives the protein CASSLETVGGYTF. The variable domain in full, completed from reference TRBV5-1 and TRBJ1-2, reads KAGVTQTPRYLIKTRGQQVTLSCSPISGHRSVSWYQQTPGQGLQFLFEYFSETQRNKGNFPGRFSGRQFSNSRSEMNVSTLELGDSALYLCASSLETVGGYTFGSGTRLTVV.

The V call is TRBV10-3, the J call TRBJ2-7; D not certain. The V end was cut by 0 bases, the J end by 1 base, with 10 bases between. The CDR3 spans 15 residues. Germline V gene sequence: CDR1 ENHRY, CDR2 SYGVKD. The CDR3 protein is CAISESSRSSYEQYF. The CDR3 nucleotides read TGTGCCATCAGTGAGTCGTCCAGGTCTTCCTACGAGCAGTACTTC.

The chain carries TRBV9 and TRBJ2-5; the D gene is possibly TRBD1 (6 bases). CDR1 is SGDLS, CDR2 YYNGEE, per germline. This CDR3 region has 14 residues. Deletions cut 4 bases from V and 5 bases from J, with 15 bases between. CDR3 sequence reads: CASSPWTRGETQYF. The CDR3 DNA follows: TGTGCCAGCAGCCCCTGGACGAGGGGGGAGACCCAGTACTTC.

This chain connects TRBV21-1 to TRBJ1-5; TRBD1, the table's D call, was not compared with the DNA. TRBV21-1 is a recognized pseudogene. The CDR3 extends over 21 amino acids. The CDR3 spells CASSKEPPGTGGTRGNQPQHF. CDR3 in DNA: TGTGCCAGCAGCAAAGAGCCACCCGGGACAGGGGGCACGAGGGGCAATCAGCCCCAGCATTTT.

The J gene is TRBJ2-1, the V gene TRBV5-6; TRBD1 aligns across 9 bases. Losses at the gene ends were 1 base for V and 8 bases for J; bases not matched to a gene: 7. The CDR3 runs to 15 residues. Looked up from germline, CDR1 is SGHDT and CDR2 is YYEEEE. CDR3 sequence: CASSLLGQGTDEQFF. The CDR3 DNA sequence: TGTGCCAGCAGCTTGTTGGGACAGGGTACCGATGAGCAGTTCTTC.

V and J are TRBV29-1 and TRBJ2-5, with 7 bases fitting TRBD1. CDR3 length: 12 residues. V lost 5 bases and J lost 7; bases outside the gene matches: 7. Germline V gene data show CDR1 as SQVTM and CDR2 as ANQGSEA. CDR3 in amino acids: CSVRDRVMTQYF. In nucleotides, the CDR3 is TGCAGCGTTAGGGACAGAGTTATGACCCAGTACTTC.

The chain is built from TRBV4-3 and TRBJ1-1; D ambiguous. Per germline, CDR1 LGHNA and CDR2 YSLEER. Deletions cut 0 bases from V and 3 bases from J, with 5 bases between. The CDR3 is made up of 13 amino acids. CDR3 DNA: TGCGCCAGCAGCCAAGATATGTACACTGAAGCTTTCTTT. Translating it yields CASSQDMYTEAFF.

The chain combines TRBV9 with TRBJ2-1; perhaps TRBD1 as D (6 bases). V lost 0 bases, J lost 6 bases, and 16 bases lay in between. CDR1 is SGDLS and CDR2 is YYNGEE in the germline V gene. This CDR3 has 16 amino acids. The CDR3 here is CASSVGGSRGPNEQFF. In DNA form, the CDR3 reads TGTGCCAGCAGCGTAGGCGGCTCCAGGGGCCCCAATGAGCAGTTCTTC.

V usage is TRBV28 and J usage is TRBJ1-6; D is unresolved. The CDR3 loop spans 14 amino acids. Germline V gives CDR1 MDHEN, CDR2 SYDVKM. V was cut by 6 bases and J by 7 bases, with 13 bases left in between. The CDR3 nucleotides read TGTGCCAGCAGGAGGGATTGGAAAAATTCACCCCTCCACTTT. It specifies CASRRDWKNSPLHF.

This sequence joins TRBV10-3 and TRBJ2-5; no definite D call. The DNA matches TRBJ2-7 better at its end, which makes the J call doubtful. The CDR3 contains 13 residues. The germline V gene has CDR1 ENHRY and CDR2 SYGVKD. The CDR3, as DNA: TGTGCCATCAGTGAACGTAGCCCCTACGAGCAGTACTTC. The encoded protein is CAISERSPYEQYF.

The chain links TRBV9 to TRBJ2-3; 9 bases align to TRBD1. CDR1 and CDR2 (germline): SGDLS, YYNGEE. This CDR3 spans 15 amino acids. J lost 2 bases, V lost 3 bases, and 4 bases had no gene match. CDR3 protein: CASSARQGDTDTQYF. CDR3 in DNA: TGTGCCAGCAGCGCAAGACAGGGGGACACAGATACGCAGTATTTT.

V usage is TRBV5-1 and J usage is TRBJ2-7; D unclear. V lost 8 bases, J lost 5 bases, and 23 bases lay in between. This CDR3 has 15 amino acids. The germline CDR1 and CDR2 sequences are SGHRS and YFSETQ. CDR3: CASRLYPRGGDEQYF. The CDR3 bases are TGCGCCAGTAGGCTTTATCCCCGTGGCGGTGACGAGCAGTACTTC. Full variable domain (missing parts from reference TRBV5-1 and TRBJ2-7): KAGVTQTPRYLIKTRGQQVTLSCSPISGHRSVSWYQQTPGQGLQFLFEYFSETQRNKGNFPGRFSGRQFSNSRSEMNVSTLELGDSALYLCASRLYPRGGDEQYFGPGTRLTVT.

The J gene is TRBJ2-7, the V gene TRBV5-4; 10 bases are shared with TRBD2. The junction had 8 bases not matched to a gene; V was cut back by 4 bases and J by 1 base. The CDR3 is 16 amino acids. Looked up from germline, CDR1 is SGHNT and CDR2 is YYREEE (reference sequence). The CDR3 loop reads CASSRSGRAVSYEQYF. The CDR3 nucleotides read TGTGCCAGCAGCAGGAGCGGGAGGGCCGTATCCTACGAGCAGTACTTC.

The rearrangement joins TRBV28 to TRBJ2-7; 10 bases match TRBD1. J gave up 5 bases and V 6 bases, and 10 bases lay outside the gene matches. CDR1 is MDHEN, CDR2 SYDVKM, per germline. The CDR3 consists of 15 residues. The CDR3 region is CASRPLRDRGNEQYF. The CDR3 DNA sequence: TGTGCCAGCAGACCATTAAGGGACAGGGGTAACGAGCAGTACTTC. The whole variable domain, filled in from reference TRBV28 and TRBJ2-7, reads DVKVTQSSRYLVKRTGEKVFLECVQDMDHENMFWYRQDPGLGLRLIYFSYDVKMKEKGDIPEGYSVSREKKERFSLILESASTNQTSMYLCASRPLRDRGNEQYFGPGTRLTVT.

The CDR3 DNA is TGTGCCACCAGCAGAGACGGACAGGGGGCTGGGGGCTACACCTTC. It translates to CATSRDGQGAGGYTF. The J gene is TRBJ1-2, the V gene TRBV15, with 11 bases fitting TRBD1. This CDR3 has 15 residues. Trimming at V came to 0 bases and at J to 8 bases, leaving 5 bases not matched to a gene. Germline V lookup: CDR1 LNHNV, CDR2 YYDKDF (reference sequence). Full variable domain (outside the CDR3, taken from reference TRBV15 and TRBJ1-2): DAMVIQNPRYQVTQFGKPVTLSCSQTLNHNVMYWYQQKSSQAPKLLFHYYDKDFNNEADTPDNFQSRRPNTSFCFLDIRSPGLGDTAMYLCATSRDGQGAGGYTFGSGTRLTVV.

This sequence joins TRBV15 and TRBJ2-3, with 8 bases lining up with TRBD2. V lost 0 bases and J lost 2; bases outside the gene matches: 19. The length of the CDR3 is 21 residues. Germline lookup yields CDR1 LNHNV and CDR2 YYDKDF (reference sequence). The CDR3 spells CATSRDPWDSGKSPNTDTQYF. CDR3 DNA: TGTGCCACCAGCAGAGACCCCTGGGATAGCGGGAAGTCCCCAAACACAGATACGCAGTATTTT.

In DNA form, the CDR3 reads TGTGCCAGCAGCTCGCGGACCTACGAGCAGTACTTC. The encoded protein is CASSSRTYEQYF. The chain links TRBV11-2 to TRBJ2-7, with D hard to call. V lost 4 bases to trimming and J lost 2 bases, with 6 bases between them. Per germline, CDR1 SGHAT and CDR2 FQNNGV. The CDR3 is made up of 12 amino acids. The entire variable domain, with the rest obtained from reference TRBV11-2 and TRBJ2-7, is as follows: EAGVAQSPRYKIIEKRQSVAFWCNPISGHATLYWYQQILGQGPKLLIQFQNNGVVDDSQLPKDRFSAERLKGVDSTLKIQPAKLEDSAVYLCASSSRTYEQYFGPGTRLTVT.

V is TRBV6-5 and J is TRBJ2-2, with D uncertain. The germline V gene encodes CDR1 MNHEY and CDR2 SVGAGI. The CDR3 totals 12 residues. Trimming removed 4 bases from V and 6 bases from J, with 6 bases in between. Here the CDR3 DNA reads TGTGCCAGCAGTTTAGTAGCCGGGGAGCTGTTTTTT. Protein product: CASSLVAGELFF.

J is TRBJ1-2 and V is TRBV28; D is ambiguous. Germline values: CDR1 MDHEN, CDR2 SYDVKM. The CDR3 is 15 amino acids. The V end was cut by 6 bases, the J end by 2 bases, with 16 bases between. CDR3 sequence reads: CASRATGMGNYGYTF. Here the CDR3 DNA reads TGTGCCAGCAGAGCCACGGGGATGGGCAACTATGGCTACACCTTC.

The chain joins TRBV19 to TRBJ1-5; D perhaps matches TRBD1 (6 bases). V dropped 6 bases and J dropped 0 bases, with 12 bases sitting between them. Germline values: CDR1 LNHDA, CDR2 SQIVND (reference sequence). This CDR3 has 15 amino acids. In DNA form, the CDR3 reads TGTGCCAGTAGCAATACAGGGTTTAGCAATCAGCCCCAGCATTTT. It specifies CASSNTGFSNQPQHF.

This chain joins TRBV18 and TRBJ2-5; maybe TRBD2 (5 bases). This CDR3 region has 12 residues. The ends were cut back, 5 bases at V and 3 bases at J, with 7 bases in the middle. Per the germline V gene, CDR1 is KGHSH and CDR2 is LQKENI. For the CDR3, the DNA is TGTGCCAGCTCAACGGGAAAAGAGACCCAGTACTTC. As protein: CASSTGKETQYF. Complete variable domain (other parts from reference TRBV18 and TRBJ2-5): NAGVMQNPRHLVRRRGQEARLRCSPMKGHSHVYWYRQLPEEGLKFMVYLQKENIIDESGMPKERFSAEFPKEGPSILRIQQVVRGDSAAYFCASSTGKETQYFGPGTRLLVL.

The rearrangement uses TRBV5-8 and TRBJ1-5; possible D gene TRBD1, 6 bases. CDR1 SGHTS and CDR2 YDEGEE come from the germline V gene. The CDR3 covers 18 residues. Trimming removed 0 bases at V and 0 bases at J, with 16 bases between. For the CDR3, the DNA is TGTGCCAGCAGCTTGGCAGGGGCTTGGGAATATAGCAATCAGCCCCAGCATTTT. Its protein product is CASSLAGAWEYSNQPQHF. Based on the CDR3 plus reference TRBV5-8 and TRBJ1-5, the full variable domain is EAGVTQSPTHLIKTRGQQATLRCSPISGHTSVYWYQQALGLGLQFLLWYDEGEERNRGNFPPRFSGRQFPNYSSELNVNALELEDSALYLCASSLAGAWEYSNQPQHFGDGTRLSIL.

The chain recombines TRBV7-3 with TRBJ1-3; D not resolved. V was clipped by 7 bases and J by 0 bases, with 22 bases between them. This CDR3 is 18 amino acids long. CDR1 and CDR2 (germline): SGHTA, FQGTGA. The CDR3 DNA reads TGTGCCAGCAACCCACTACCCGAAGGTCTAAGCTCTGGAAACACCATATATTTT. Protein sequence: CASNPLPEGLSSGNTIYF.

The chain couples TRBV28 to TRBJ1-1; D unclear. Germline V CDR1 and CDR2: MDHEN, SYDVKM. The CDR3 spans 14 residues. Trimming pared 2 bases from V and 1 base from J, leaving 8 bases between. The DNA for the CDR3 is TGTGCCAGCAGTTTAATGGCAGAGAACACTGAAGCTTTCTTT. The encoded protein is CASSLMAENTEAFF.

The rearrangement uses TRBV12-2 and TRBJ2-5; the table calls TRBD2, which could not be checked here. TRBV12-2 has pseudogene status. The CDR3 is made up of 23 amino acids. The chain's CDR3 is CASRVSYNLPPGLAGDRKETQYF. CDR3 DNA sequence: TGTGCAAGTCGCGTTAGTTACAACTTACCCCCGGGACTAGCGGGAGACCGAAAAGAGACCCAGTACTTC.

The rearrangement uses TRBV7-2 and TRBJ2-1; 8 bases agree with TRBD2. This CDR3 contains 16 residues. V lost 2 bases, J lost 9 bases, and 12 bases stayed unmatched. Germline values: CDR1 SGHTA, CDR2 FQGNSA. The DNA of the CDR3 is TGTGCCAGCAGCTTACCAGCGGGAGTAATTATGGGTGAGCAGTTCTTC. It codes for CASSLPAGVIMGEQFF.